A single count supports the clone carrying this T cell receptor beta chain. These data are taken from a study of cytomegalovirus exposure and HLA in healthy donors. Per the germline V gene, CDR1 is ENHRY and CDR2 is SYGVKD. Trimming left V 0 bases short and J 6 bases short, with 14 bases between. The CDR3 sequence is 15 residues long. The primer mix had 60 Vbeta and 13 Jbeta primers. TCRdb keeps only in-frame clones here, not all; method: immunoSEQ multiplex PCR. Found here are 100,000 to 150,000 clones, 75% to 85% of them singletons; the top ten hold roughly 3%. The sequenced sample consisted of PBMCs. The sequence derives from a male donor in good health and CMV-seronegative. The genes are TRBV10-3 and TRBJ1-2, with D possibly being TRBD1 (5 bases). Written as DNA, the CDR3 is TGTGCCATCAGTGAGTCGACAGCGACCAGAAATGGCTACACCTTC. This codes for CAISESTATRNGYTF.